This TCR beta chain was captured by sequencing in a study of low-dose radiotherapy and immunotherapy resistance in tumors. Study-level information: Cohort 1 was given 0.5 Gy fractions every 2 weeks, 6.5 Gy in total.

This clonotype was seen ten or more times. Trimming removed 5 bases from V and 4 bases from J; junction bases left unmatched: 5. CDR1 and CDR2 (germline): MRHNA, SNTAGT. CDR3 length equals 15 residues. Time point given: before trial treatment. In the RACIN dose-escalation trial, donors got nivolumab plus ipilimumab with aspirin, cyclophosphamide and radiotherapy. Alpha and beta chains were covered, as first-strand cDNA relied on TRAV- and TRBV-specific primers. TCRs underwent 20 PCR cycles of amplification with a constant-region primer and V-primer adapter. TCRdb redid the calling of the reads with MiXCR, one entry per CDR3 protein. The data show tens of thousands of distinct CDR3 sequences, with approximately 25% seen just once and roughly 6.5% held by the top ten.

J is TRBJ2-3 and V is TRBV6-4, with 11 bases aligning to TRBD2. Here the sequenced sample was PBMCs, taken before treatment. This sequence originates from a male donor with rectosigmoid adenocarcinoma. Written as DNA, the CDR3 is TGTGCCAGCAGTCCGACTAGCGGGGCCTCAGATACGCAGTATTTT. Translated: CASSPTSGASDTQYF.